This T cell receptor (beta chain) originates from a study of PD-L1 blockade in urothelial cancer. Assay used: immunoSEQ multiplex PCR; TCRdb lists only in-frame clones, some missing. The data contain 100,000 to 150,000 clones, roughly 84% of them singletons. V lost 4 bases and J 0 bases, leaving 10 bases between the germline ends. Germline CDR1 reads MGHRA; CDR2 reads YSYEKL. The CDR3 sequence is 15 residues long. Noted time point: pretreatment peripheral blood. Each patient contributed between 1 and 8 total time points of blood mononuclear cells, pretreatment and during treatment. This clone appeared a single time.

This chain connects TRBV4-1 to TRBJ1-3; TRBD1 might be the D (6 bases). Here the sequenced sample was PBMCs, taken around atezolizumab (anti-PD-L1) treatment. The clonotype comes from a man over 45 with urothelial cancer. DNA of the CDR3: TGCGCCAGCAGCCGACAGGCGAGCTCTGGAAACACCATATATTTT. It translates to CASSRQASSGNTIYF.